This T cell receptor beta chain was captured in a study of Ad26.COV2.S vaccination and SARS-CoV-2 variants. Study at large: Intramuscular Ad26.COV2.S doses were given once or twice, 56 days apart. The study, taken as a whole, reports: Comparability of non-spike TCR breadth was observed across vaccine and placebo recipients.

V gave up 5 bases and J gave up 0 bases, with 20 bases separating them. This CDR3 is 18 amino acids long. Germline values: CDR1 SGHTA, CDR2 FQGTGA. Comments on this clone: Its antigen is not known.

Produced via immunoSEQ multiplex PCR; TCRdb's table is partial and in-frame only. The sample carries 350,000 to 450,000 clones, about nine tenths recorded once. Treatment: about 20 received Ad26.COV2.S at low or high dose, single or two shots; several received placebo; per-sample allocation not given. Sample collection was performed on day 63 after the first vaccine or placebo injection. What was given as vaccine was an Ad26 vector encoding Wuhan-strain SARS-CoV-2 spike. This sample comprised peripheral blood, obtained in a trial of Ad26.COV2.S vaccine versus placebo. The source of this sequence is a person aged 18 to 59 who received the Ad26.COV2.S COVID-19 vaccine or a placebo. The rearrangement uses TRBV7-3 and TRBJ2-1; D is uncertain. CDR3 sequence reads: CASSLLKTGDRSYNEQFF. Here the CDR3 DNA reads TGTGCCAGCAGCCTCCTCAAAACGGGCGACCGCTCCTACAATGAGCAGTTCTTC.